Included here is one T cell receptor beta chain sequence, with context. These data come from a study of blood T cell repertoires in COVID-19. The CDR3 covers 14 residues. CDR1 and CDR2 from the germline V gene are SGDLS and YYNGEE. V was clipped by 0 bases and J by 6 bases; unmatched bases: 0. The assay was immunoSEQ multiplex PCR, and TCRdb's table has in-frame clones only and misses some. The sample consists of 85,000 to 90,000 clones, 86% of them appearing once. The chain has TRBV9 and TRBJ1-6; TRBD1 agrees at 7 bases. The sequencing input was peripheral blood. The sequence came from a man older than 75 with active or convalescent COVID-19. The CDR3 nucleotides are TGTGCCAGCAGCGTAGGACAGGGTAATTCACCCCTCCACTTT. This encodes CASSVGQGNSPLHF. Using reference TRBV9 and TRBJ1-6 for the parts outside the CDR3, the full variable domain is DSGVTQTPKHLITATGQRVTLRCSPRSGDLSVYWYQQSLDQGLQFLIQYYNGEERAKGNILERFSAQQFPDLHSELNLSSLELGDSALYFCASSVGQGNSPLHFGNGTRLTVT.